Described below is a single TCR beta chain sequence and its context. Its specificity is not known. This record comes from a study of shared clonotypes between healthy human individuals. Study-wide results and caveats: Inspection by rarefaction showed sorted-subset sequencing to be incomplete despite large depth.

The authors divided CD4+ cells into CD45RA+ naive and CD45RA-negative memory subsets. Clones were sequenced by immunoSEQ multiplex PCR, and TCRdb holds only the in-frame ones, with some missing. Here the sample spans a few hundred thousand clones, around 97% being singletons. V was clipped by 2 bases and J by 5 bases, with 6 bases between them. The CDR3 extends over 12 amino acids. Germline assignment: CDR1 MNHNY and CDR2 SVGAGI (reference sequence). This rearrangement joins TRBV6-6 to TRBJ1-2, with D unresolved. This TCR derives from a young woman in good health. Input material: naive CD4+ T cells sorted from blood. Subset given: CD45RA+ positively selected. CDR3 residues: CASSYTTYGYTF. For the CDR3, the DNA is TGTGCCAGCAGTTACACTACGTATGGCTACACCTTC.